This TCR beta chain originates from a study of CD4 T cells in relation to SARS-CoV-2 and coronaviruses. The unexposed donors gave CD4+ T cells in about 2010-2019, prior to COVID-19. CD4+ T cells were isolated from the cells after around 11 days of culture. Findings and caveats of the study: In 55% to 75% of donors, memory CD4+ clonotypes crossrecognized SARS-CoV-2 and at least one common cold coronavirus spike.

Assay: immunoSEQ multiplex PCR; the TCRdb copy retains only in-frame clones and omits some. The table lists just over 25,000 clones, roughly 80% of them singletons. Points on this clone: Antigen specificity is unknown.

J lost 7 bases, V lost 4 bases, and 8 bases had no gene match. Germline V lookup: CDR1 SGHRS, CDR2 YFSETQ. The CDR3 length is 15 residues. The clonotype was recovered from a human donor in good health. The material sequenced was CD4+ T cells from PBMCs, cultured in vitro. The chain uses TRBV5-1 and TRBJ1-4; the match to TRBD1 covers 9 bases. The CDR3 spells CASSSRTGDGEKLFF. The CDR3 DNA sequence: TGCGCCAGCAGCAGTCGGACAGGGGACGGTGAAAAACTGTTTTTT.